This T cell receptor beta chain originates from a study of human thymus T cells. CDR1 and CDR2 from the germline V gene are SGHAT and FQNNGV. The V segment lost 5 bases and the J segment 0 bases; nucleotides outside the gene matches: 4. The CDR3 extends over 16 amino acids. Notes on this clone: Its target is not known.

TCRdb keeps only in-frame clones here, not all; method: immunoSEQ multiplex PCR. The sample carries 60,000 to 75,000 clones, roughly 96% recorded once. Findings and caveats of the study: Repertoires from thymus and blood appeared to show biased V and J gene usage. Unrelated individuals were reported by related research to share highly overlapping thymic repertoires.

Obtained as resections during corrective heart surgery, the thymus tissue was then studied. Finnish infants who were healthy and having corrective surgery for congenital heart defects made up the donors. This clonotype was obtained from a girl less than two years old with a congenital heart defect but otherwise immunologically healthy. The sequencing input was thymus tissue. This chain uses TRBV11-2 with TRBJ2-6, with 7 bases matching TRBD2. The CDR3 bases are TGTGCCAGCAGCCCGCGGGGGTACTCTGGGGCCAACGTCCTGACTTTC. This translates into CASSPRGYSGANVLTF.